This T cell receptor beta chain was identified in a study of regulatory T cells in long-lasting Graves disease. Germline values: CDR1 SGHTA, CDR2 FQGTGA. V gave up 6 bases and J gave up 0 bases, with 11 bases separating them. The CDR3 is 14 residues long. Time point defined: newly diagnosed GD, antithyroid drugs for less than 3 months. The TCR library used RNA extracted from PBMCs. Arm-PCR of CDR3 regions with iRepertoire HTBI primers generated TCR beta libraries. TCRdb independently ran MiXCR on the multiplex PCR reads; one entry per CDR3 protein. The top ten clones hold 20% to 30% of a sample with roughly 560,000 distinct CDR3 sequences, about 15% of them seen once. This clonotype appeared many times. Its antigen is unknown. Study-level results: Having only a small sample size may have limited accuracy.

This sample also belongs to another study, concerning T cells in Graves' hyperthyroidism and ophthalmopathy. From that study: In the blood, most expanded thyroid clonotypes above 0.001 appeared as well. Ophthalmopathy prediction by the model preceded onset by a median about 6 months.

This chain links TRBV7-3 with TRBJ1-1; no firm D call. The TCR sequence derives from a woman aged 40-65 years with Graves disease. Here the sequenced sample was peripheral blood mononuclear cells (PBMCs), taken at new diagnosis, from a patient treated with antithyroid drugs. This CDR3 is CASSSHSVNTEAFF. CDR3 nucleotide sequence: TGTGCCAGCAGTTCTCATTCGGTGAACACTGAAGCTTTCTTT.